This TCR beta chain was identified during a study of post-analysis software for immune sequencing data. Study-wide background: Patients with relapsing-remitting, secondary progressive and progressive-relapsing multiple sclerosis courses were all represented.

Turning to this clonotype: The antigen is undetermined.

Libraries were made from TCR beta cDNA, and they carried unique molecular identifiers. T cells numbering about 0.9 to 11 million gave rise to 450,000 to 550,000 cDNA molecules. TCRdb analysed the PCR reads with MiXCR anew, one entry per CDR3 protein. The table has hundreds of thousands of distinct CDR3 sequences, less than 35% seen once; the top ten hold around 0.55%. This CDR3 comprises 15 residues. The trim removed 4 bases at V and 5 bases at J, leaving 11 bases unmatched. Looked up from germline, CDR1 is SGHRS and CDR2 is YFSETQ. Study findings and constraints: Controls showed significantly higher normalized Chao1 diversity than did multiple sclerosis patients. Strong co-clustering by F measure was seen for same-batch samples. In patients, about 5 TRBV segments were more frequent than in controls, with TRBV5-6, TRBV5-1 and TRBV20-1 among them.

Sequences were obtained from blood. The receptor's source is a girl aged 10-17 years with multiple sclerosis. V and J are TRBV5-1 and TRBJ1-2; TRBD1 matches at 7 bases. Here the CDR3 DNA reads TGCGCCAGCAGCCCCAACCCGGGGACAGCTTATGGCTACACCTTC. Amino acid sequence: CASSPNPGTAYGYTF.